What follows describes a single T cell receptor (beta chain). This specimen belongs to a study of T cell changes during pregnancy in multiple sclerosis. Germline V lookup: CDR1 SGHRS, CDR2 YFSETQ. This CDR3 has 14 amino acids. V gave up 0 bases and J gave up 4 bases, with 10 bases separating them. Method: immunoSEQ multiplex PCR; TCRdb's copy keeps in-frame clones and lacks some. The data contain around 80,000 clones, 85% to 95% of them singletons. This chain uses TRBV5-1 with TRBJ2-5, with a weak D call TRBD1 (6 bases). Sequencing used peripheral blood, obtained in the second trimester of pregnancy. The sequence came from a female donor in good health, enrolled as a control in a pregnancy study. In DNA, the CDR3 is TGCGCCAGCAGCTTGGGGTCACAGGGAGAGACCCAGTACTTC. Its protein is CASSLGSQGETQYF.